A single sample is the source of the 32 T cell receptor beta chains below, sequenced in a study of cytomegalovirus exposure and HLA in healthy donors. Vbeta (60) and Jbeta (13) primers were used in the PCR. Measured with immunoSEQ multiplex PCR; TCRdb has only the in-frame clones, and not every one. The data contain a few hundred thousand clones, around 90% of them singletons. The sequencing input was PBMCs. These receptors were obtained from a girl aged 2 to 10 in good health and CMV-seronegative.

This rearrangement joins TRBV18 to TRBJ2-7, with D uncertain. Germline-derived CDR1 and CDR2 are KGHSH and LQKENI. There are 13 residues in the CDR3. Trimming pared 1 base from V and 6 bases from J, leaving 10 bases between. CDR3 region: CASSPRVSGEQYF. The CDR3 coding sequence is TGTGCCAGCTCACCACGAGTCTCCGGCGAGCAGTACTTC.

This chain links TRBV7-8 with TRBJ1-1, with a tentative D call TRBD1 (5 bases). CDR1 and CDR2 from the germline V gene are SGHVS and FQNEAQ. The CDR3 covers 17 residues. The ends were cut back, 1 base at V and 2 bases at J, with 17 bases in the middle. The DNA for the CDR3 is TGTGCCAGCAGCTTAGGCGCGAGCGGGGACTTAAACACTGAAGCTTTCTTT. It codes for CASSLGASGDLNTEAFF.

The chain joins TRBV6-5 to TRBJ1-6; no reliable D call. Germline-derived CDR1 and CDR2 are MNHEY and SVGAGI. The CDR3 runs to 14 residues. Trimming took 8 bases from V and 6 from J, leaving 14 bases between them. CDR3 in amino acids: CASHQAASNSPLHF. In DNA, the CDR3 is TGTGCCAGCCACCAGGCAGCTTCTAATTCACCCCTCCACTTT.

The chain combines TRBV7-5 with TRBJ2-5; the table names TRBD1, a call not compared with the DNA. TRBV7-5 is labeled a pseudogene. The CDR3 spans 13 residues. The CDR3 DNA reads TGTGTCAGAAGCTTAGGGGGCGCAGAGACCCAGTACTTC. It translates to CVRSLGGAETQYF.

The CDR3 spells CASSLISEPDTIYF. The CDR3 bases are TGTGCCAGCAGTTTAATTTCCGAACCAGACACCATATATTTT. V is TRBV28 and J is TRBJ1-3; D is uncertain. Trimming took off 2 bases at V and 8 bases at J, with 13 bases between the two ends. Looked up from germline, CDR1 is MDHEN and CDR2 is SYDVKM. The CDR3 contains 14 residues.

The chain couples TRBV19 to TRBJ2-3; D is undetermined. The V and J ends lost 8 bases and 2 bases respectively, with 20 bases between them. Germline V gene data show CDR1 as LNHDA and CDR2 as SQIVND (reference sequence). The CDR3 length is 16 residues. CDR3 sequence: CASGSKALTYTDTQYF. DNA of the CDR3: TGTGCCAGTGGTAGCAAGGCACTAACGTACACAGATACGCAGTATTTT.

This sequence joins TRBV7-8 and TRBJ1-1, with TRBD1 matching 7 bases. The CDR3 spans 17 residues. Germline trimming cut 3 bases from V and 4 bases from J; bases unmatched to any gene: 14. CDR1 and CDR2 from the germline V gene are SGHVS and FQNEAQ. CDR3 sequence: CASSLQGDGKVGTEAFF. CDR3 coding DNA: TGTGCCAGCAGCTTGCAGGGGGACGGAAAAGTGGGCACTGAAGCTTTCTTT.

As DNA, the CDR3 is TGTGCCAGCAGTTGGGACAGGGGATACAATGAGCAGTTCTTC. Its translation: CASSWDRGYNEQFF. The rearrangement links TRBV2 to TRBJ2-1, with 10 bases identical to TRBD1. The CDR3 runs 14 residues. The germline V gene encodes CDR1 SNHLY and CDR2 FYNNEI. Trimming took 5 bases from V and 4 from J; bases not matched to a gene: 2.

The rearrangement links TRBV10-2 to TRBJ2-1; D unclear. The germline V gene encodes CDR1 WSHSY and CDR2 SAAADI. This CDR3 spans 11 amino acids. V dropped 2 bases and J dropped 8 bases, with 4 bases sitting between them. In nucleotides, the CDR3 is TGCGCCAGCAGTGAGAAGCATGAGCAGTTCTTC. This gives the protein CASSEKHEQFF.

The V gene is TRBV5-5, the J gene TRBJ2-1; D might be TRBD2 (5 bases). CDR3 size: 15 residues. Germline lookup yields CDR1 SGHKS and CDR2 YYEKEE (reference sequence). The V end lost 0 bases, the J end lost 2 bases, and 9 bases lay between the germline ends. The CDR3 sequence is CASSLGGSPYNEQFF. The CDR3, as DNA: TGTGCCAGCAGCTTGGGAGGGTCCCCCTACAATGAGCAGTTCTTC.

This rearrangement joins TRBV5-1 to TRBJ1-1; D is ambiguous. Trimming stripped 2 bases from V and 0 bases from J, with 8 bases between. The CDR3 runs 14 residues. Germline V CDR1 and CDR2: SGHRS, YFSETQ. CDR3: CASSFSRVNTEAFF. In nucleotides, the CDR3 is TGCGCCAGCAGCTTCTCCCGGGTGAACACTGAAGCTTTCTTT.

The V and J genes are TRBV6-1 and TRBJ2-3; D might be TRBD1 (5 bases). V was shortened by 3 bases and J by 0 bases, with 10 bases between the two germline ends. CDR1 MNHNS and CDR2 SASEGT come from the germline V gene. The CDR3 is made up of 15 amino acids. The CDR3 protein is CASSERPGSTDTQYF. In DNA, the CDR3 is TGTGCCAGCAGTGAGAGGCCAGGGAGCACAGATACGCAGTATTTT.

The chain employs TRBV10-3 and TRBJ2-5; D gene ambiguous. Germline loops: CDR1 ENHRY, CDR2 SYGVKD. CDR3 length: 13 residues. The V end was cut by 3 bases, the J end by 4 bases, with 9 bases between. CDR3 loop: CAISDPGGETQYF. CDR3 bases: TGTGCCATCAGTGATCCGGGTGGAGAGACCCAGTACTTC.

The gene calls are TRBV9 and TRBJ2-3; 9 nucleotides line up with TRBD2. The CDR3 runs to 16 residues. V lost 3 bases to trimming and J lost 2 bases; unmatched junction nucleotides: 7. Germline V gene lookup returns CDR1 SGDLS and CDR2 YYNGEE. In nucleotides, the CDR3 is TGTGCCAGCAGCGCAGGGCTAGCGGGGTACACAGATACGCAGTATTTT. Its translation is CASSAGLAGYTDTQYF.

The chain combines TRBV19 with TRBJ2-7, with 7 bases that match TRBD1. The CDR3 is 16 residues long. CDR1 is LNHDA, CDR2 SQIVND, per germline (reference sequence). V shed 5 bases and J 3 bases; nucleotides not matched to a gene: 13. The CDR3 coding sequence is TGTGCCAGTAGTGCCCCTACCTGGACAGGACTCTACGAGCAGTACTTC. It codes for CASSAPTWTGLYEQYF.

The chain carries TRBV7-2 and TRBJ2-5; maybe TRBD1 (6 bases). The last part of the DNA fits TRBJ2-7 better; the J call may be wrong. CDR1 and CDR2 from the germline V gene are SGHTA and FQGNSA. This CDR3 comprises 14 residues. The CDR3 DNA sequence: TGTGCCAGCAGCCCGACAGGCATGGGGTTCGAGCAGTACTTC. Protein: CASSPTGMGFEQYF.

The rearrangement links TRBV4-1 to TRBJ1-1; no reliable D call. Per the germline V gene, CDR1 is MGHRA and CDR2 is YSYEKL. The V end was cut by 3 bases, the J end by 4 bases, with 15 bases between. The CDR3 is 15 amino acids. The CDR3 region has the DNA TGCGCCAGCAGCCACCCGTCCGGGGTGGGCACTGAAGCTTTCTTT. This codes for CASSHPSGVGTEAFF.

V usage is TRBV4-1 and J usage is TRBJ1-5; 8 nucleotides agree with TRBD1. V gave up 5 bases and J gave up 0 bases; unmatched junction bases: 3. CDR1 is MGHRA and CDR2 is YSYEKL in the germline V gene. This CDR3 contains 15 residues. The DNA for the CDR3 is TGCGCCAGCAGCGGGGACAGGAATAGCAATCAGCCCCAGCATTTT. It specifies CASSGDRNSNQPQHF.

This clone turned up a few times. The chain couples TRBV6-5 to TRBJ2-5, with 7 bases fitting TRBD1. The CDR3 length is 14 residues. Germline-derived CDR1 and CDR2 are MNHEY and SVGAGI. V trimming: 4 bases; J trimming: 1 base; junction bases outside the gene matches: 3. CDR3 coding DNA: TGTGCCAGCAGTTGGGGACAGACCCAAGAGACCCAGTACTTC. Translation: CASSWGQTQETQYF.

Here the CDR3 DNA reads TGTGCCAGCAGCGCATCACAGGGGGGCGAGCAGTACTTC. Translating it yields CASSASQGGEQYF. The V and J genes are TRBV9 and TRBJ2-5; 8 bases line up with TRBD1. The DNA end is a closer match to TRBJ2-7, so the J assignment may be wrong. There are 13 residues in the CDR3. The germline CDR1 and CDR2 sequences are SGDLS and YYNGEE.

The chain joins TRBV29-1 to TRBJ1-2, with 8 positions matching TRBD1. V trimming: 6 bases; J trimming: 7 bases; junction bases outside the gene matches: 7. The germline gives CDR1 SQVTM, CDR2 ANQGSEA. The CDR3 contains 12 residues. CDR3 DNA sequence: TGCAGCGTCCAGGGGGCAAAAGGTGGCTACACCTTC. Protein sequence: CSVQGAKGGYTF.

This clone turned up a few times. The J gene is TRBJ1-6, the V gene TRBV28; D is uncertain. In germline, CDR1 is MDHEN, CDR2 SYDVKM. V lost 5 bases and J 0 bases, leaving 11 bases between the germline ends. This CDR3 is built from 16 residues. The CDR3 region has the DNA TGTGCCAGCAGTCCAGACACAAGCTCCTATAATTCACCCCTCCACTTT. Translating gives CASSPDTSSYNSPLHF.

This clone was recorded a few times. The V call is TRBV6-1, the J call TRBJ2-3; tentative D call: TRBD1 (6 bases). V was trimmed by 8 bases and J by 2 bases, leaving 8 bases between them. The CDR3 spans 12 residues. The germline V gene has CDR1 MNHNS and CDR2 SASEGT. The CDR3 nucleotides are TGTGCCAGCCAGGGGCCCACAGATACGCAGTATTTT. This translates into CASQGPTDTQYF.

The CDR3 reads CASSLVAGESTEAFF. The CDR3 DNA follows: TGTGCCAGCAGCTTAGTGGCAGGGGAAAGCACTGAAGCTTTCTTT. The chain recombines TRBV13 with TRBJ1-1, with D possibly being TRBD1 (6 bases). V lost 1 base and J lost 4, with 13 bases in between. This CDR3 contains 15 residues. In germline, CDR1 is PRHDT, CDR2 FYEKMQ (reference sequence).

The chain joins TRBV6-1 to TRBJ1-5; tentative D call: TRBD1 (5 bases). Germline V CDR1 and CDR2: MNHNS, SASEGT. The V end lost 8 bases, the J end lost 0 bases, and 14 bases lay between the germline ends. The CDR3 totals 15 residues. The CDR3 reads CASGTEPHSNQPQHF. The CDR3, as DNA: TGTGCCAGCGGGACTGAACCTCATAGCAATCAGCCCCAGCATTTT.

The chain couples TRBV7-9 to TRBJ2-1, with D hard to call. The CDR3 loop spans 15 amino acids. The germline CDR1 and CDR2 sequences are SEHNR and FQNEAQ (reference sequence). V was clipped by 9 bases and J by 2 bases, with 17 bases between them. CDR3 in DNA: TGTGCCAGTGGGTCTTGGAGAGAAACCTACAATGAGCAGTTCTTC. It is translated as CASGSWRETYNEQFF.

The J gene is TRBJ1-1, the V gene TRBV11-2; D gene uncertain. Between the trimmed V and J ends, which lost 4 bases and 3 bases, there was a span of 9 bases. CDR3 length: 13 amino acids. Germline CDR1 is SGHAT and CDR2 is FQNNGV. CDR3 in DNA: TGTGCCAGCAGCTACTCTAGTTACACTGAAGCTTTCTTT. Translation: CASSYSSYTEAFF. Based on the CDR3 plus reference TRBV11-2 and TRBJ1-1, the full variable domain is EAGVAQSPRYKIIEKRQSVAFWCNPISGHATLYWYQQILGQGPKLLIQFQNNGVVDDSQLPKDRFSAERLKGVDSTLKIQPAKLEDSAVYLCASSYSSYTEAFFGQGTRLTVV.

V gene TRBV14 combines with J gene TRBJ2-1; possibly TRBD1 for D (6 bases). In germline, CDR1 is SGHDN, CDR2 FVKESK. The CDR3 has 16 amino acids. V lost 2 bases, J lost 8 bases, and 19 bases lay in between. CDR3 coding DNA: TGTGCCAGCAGCCAATTTGGGACGAGGGGGTTCGATGAGCAGTTCTTC. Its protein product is CASSQFGTRGFDEQFF.

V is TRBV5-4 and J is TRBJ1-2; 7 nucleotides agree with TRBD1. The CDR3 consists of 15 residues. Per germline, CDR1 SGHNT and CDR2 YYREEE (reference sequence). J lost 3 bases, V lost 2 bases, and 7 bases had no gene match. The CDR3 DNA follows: TGTGCCAGCAGCTTTGATGGGACAGCAGACTATGGCTACACCTTC. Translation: CASSFDGTADYGYTF.

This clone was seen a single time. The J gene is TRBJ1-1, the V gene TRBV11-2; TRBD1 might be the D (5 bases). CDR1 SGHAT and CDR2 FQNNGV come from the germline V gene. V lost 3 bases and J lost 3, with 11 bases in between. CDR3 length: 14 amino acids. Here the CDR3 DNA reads TGTGCCAGCAGCTTTCAGGGAGGGGACACTGAAGCTTTCTTT. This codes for CASSFQGGDTEAFF.

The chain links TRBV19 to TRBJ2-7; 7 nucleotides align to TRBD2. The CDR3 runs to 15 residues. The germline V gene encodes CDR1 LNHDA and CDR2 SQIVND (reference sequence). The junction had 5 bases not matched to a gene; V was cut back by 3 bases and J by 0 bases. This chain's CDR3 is CASSIYSGDSYEQYF. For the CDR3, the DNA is TGTGCCAGTAGTATTTACAGCGGGGACTCCTACGAGCAGTACTTC.

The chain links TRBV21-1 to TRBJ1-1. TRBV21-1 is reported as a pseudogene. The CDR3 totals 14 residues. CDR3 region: CASGDGGENTEAFF. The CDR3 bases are TGTGCCAGCGGGGATGGAGGGGAGAACACTGAAGCTTTCTTT.